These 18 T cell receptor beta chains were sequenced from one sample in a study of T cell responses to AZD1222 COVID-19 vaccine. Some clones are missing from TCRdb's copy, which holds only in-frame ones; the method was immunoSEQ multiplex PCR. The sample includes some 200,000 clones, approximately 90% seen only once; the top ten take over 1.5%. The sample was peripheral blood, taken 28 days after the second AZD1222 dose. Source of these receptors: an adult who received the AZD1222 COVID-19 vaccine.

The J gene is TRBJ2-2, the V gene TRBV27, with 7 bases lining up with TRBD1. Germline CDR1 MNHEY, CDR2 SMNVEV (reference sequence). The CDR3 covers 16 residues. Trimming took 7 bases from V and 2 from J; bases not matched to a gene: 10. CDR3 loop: CASKTSGGTNTGELFF. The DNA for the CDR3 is TGTGCCAGCAAAACATCAGGGGGTACTAACACCGGGGAGCTGTTTTTT.

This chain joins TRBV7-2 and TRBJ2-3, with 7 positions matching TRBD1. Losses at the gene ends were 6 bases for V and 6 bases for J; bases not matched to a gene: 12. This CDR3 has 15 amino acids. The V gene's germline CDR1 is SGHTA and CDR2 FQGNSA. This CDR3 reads CASSWGQTLWDTQYF. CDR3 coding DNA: TGTGCCAGCAGTTGGGGACAGACCCTCTGGGATACGCAGTATTTT.

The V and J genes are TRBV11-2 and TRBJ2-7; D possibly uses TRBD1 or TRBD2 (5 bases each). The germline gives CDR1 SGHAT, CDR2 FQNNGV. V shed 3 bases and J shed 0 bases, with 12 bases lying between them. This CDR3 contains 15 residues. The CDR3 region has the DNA TGTGCCAGCAGCTTTTGGGACGGAGCCTCCTACGAGCAGTACTTC. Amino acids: CASSFWDGASYEQYF.

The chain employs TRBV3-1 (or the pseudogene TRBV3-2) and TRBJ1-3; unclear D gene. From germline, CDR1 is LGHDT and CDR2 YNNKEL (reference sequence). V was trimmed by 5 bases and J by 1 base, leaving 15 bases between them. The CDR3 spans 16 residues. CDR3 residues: CASSKLRAKSGNTIYF. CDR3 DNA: TGTGCCAGCAGCAAATTGCGGGCAAAATCTGGAAACACCATATATTTT.

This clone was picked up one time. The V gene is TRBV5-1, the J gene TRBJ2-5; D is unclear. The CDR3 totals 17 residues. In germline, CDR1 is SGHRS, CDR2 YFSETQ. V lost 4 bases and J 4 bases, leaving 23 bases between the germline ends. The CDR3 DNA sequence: TGCGCCAGCAGCCGAATGAATGGACCCAGGTCAGGAGAGACCCAGTACTTC. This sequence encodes CASSRMNGPRSGETQYF.

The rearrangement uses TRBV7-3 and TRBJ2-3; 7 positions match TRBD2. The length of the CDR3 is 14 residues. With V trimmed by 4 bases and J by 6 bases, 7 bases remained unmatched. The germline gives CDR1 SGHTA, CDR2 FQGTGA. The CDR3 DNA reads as TGTGCCAGCAGCTCAAGACTAGCCGGGGATACGCAGTATTTT. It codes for CASSSRLAGDTQYF.

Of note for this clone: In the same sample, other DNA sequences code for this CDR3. The CDR3: CASSFGTANTGELFF. The CDR3 nucleotides read TGCGCCAGCAGCTTTGGGACAGCGAACACCGGGGAGCTGTTTTTT. The chain links TRBV5-1 to TRBJ2-2; 7 positions agree with TRBD1. Germline CDR1 reads SGHRS; CDR2 reads YFSETQ. The CDR3 extends over 15 amino acids. The junction had 1 base not matched to a gene; V was cut back by 2 bases and J by 0 bases.

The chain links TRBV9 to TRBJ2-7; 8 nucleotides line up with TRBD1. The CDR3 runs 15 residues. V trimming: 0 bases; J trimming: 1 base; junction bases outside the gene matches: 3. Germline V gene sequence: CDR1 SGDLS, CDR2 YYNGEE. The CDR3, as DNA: TGTGCCAGCAGCGTAGGAGACAGGGGTTCCTACGAGCAGTACTTC. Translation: CASSVGDRGSYEQYF.

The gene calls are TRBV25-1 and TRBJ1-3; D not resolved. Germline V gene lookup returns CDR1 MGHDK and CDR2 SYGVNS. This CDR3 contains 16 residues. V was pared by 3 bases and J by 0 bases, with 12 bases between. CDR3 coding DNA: TGTGCCAGCAGTGAGCTGCCCCAGCACTCTGGAAACACCATATATTTT. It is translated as CASSELPQHSGNTIYF.

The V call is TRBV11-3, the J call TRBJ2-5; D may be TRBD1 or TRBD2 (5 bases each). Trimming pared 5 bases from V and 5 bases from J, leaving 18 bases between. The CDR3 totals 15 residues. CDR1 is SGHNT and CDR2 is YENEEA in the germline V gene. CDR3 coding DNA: TGTGCCAGCAGCCAGACGGGGACCGGGTTGGAGACCCAGTACTTC. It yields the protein CASSQTGTGLETQYF.

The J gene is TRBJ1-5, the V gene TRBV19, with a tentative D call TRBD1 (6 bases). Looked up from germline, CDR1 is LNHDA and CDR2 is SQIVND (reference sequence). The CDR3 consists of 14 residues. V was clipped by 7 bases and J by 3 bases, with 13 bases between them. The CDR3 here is CASKRDTYNQPQHF. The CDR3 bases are TGTGCCAGTAAAAGGGACACCTACAATCAGCCCCAGCATTTT.

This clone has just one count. The CDR3 DNA reads TGTGCCAGCAGCTTAGCAGGGTGGGCCAGCTACGAGCAGTACTTC. Translated, it gives CASSLAGWASYEQYF. The chain combines TRBV11-2 with TRBJ2-7; a possible D gene is TRBD1 (5 bases). V gave up 1 base and J gave up 3 bases, with 13 bases separating them. Germline V CDR1 and CDR2: SGHAT, FQNNGV. CDR3 length: 15 amino acids.

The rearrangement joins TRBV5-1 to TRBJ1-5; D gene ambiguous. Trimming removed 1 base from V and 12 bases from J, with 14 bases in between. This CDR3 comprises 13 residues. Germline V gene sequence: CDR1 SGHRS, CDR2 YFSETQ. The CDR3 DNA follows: TGCGCCAGCAGCTTGCCCCGGGAACATGTCCAGCATTTT. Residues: CASSLPREHVQHF.

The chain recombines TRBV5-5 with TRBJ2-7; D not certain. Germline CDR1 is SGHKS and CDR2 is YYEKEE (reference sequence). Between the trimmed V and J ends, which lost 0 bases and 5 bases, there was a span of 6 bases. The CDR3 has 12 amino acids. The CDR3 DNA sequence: TGTGCCAGCAGCTTGGATGGCCACGAGCAGTACTTC. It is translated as CASSLDGHEQYF. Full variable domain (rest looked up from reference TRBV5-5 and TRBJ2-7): DAGVTQSPTHLIKTRGQQVTLRCSPISGHKSVSWYQQVLGQGPQFIFQYYEKEERGRGNFPDRFSARQFPNYSSELNVNALLLGDSALYLCASSLDGHEQYFGPGTRLTVT.

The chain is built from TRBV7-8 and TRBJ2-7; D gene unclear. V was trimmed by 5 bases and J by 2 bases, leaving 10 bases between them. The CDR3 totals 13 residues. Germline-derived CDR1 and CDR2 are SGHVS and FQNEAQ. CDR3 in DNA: TGTGCCAGCAGCGACCCACCCGCCTACGAGCAGTACTTC. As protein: CASSDPPAYEQYF.

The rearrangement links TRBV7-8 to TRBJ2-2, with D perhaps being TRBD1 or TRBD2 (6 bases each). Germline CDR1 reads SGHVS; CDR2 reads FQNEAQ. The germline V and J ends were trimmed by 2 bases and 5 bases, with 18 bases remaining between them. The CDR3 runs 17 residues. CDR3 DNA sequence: TGTGCCAGCAGCTTACTCGGGGGCACCTCGTGGACCGGGGAGCTGTTTTTT. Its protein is CASSLLGGTSWTGELFF.

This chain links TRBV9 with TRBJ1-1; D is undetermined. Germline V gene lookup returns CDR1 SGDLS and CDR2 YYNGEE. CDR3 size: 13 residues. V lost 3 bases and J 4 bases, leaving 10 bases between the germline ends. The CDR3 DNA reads TGTGCCAGCAGCGAAGGAGCTGCCACTGAAGCTTTCTTT. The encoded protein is CASSEGAATEAFF. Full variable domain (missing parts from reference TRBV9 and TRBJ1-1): DSGVTQTPKHLITATGQRVTLRCSPRSGDLSVYWYQQSLDQGLQFLIQYYNGEERAKGNILERFSAQQFPDLHSELNLSSLELGDSALYFCASSEGAATEAFFGQGTRLTVV.

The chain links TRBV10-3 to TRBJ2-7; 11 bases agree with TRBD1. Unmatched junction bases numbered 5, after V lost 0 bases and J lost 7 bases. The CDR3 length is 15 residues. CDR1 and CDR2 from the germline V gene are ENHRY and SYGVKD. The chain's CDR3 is CAISESRTGGQEQYF. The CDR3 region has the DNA TGTGCCATCAGTGAGTCGAGGACAGGGGGCCAAGAGCAGTACTTC.